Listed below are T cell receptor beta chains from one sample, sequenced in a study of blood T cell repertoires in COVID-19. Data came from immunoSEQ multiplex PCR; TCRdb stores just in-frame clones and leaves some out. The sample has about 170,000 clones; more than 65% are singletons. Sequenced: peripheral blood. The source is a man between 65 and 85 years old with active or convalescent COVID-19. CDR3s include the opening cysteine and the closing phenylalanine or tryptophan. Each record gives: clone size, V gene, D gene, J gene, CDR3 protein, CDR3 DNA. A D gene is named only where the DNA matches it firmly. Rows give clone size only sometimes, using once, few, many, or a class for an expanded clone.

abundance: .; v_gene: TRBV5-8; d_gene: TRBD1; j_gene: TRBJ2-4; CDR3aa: CASSSGQGNIQYF; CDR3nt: TGTGCCAGCAGCAGTGGACAGGGGAACATTCAGTACTTC
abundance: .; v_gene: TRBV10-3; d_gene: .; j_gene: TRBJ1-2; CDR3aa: CAISGANSDGYTF; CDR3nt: TGTGCCATCAGTGGAGCCAACTCCGATGGCTACACCTTC
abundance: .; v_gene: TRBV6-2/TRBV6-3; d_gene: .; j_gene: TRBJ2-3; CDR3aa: CASSSGTGPRTQYF; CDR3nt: TGTGCCAGCAGTTCCGGGACTGGACCGCGTACGCAGTATTTT
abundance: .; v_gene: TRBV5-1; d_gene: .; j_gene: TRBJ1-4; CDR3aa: CASSPAAAWREKLFF; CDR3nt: TGCGCCAGCAGCCCGGCAGCGGCCTGGCGAGAAAAACTGTTTTTT
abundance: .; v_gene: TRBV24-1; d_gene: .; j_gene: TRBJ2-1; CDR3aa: CATSRKASEYNEQFF; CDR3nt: TGTGCCACCAGTAGAAAAGCTAGCGAGTACAATGAGCAGTTCTTC
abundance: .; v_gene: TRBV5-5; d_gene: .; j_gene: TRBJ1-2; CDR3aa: CASSSDGVSYGYTF; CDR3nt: TGTGCCAGCAGCAGCGACGGGGTGAGCTATGGCTACACCTTC
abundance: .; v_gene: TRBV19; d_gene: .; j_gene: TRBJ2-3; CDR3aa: CASRWGGTDTQYF; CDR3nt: TGTGCCAGTAGGTGGGGGGGCACAGATACGCAGTATTTT
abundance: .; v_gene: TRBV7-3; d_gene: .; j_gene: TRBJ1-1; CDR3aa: CASSPQWNTEAFF; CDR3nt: TGTGCCAGCAGCCCACAGTGGAACACTGAAGCTTTCTTT
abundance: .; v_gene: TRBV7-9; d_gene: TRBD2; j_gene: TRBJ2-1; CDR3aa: CASSSGWLAGISYNEQFF; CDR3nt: TGTGCCAGCAGTTCGGGATGGCTAGCGGGCATCTCCTACAATGAGCAGTTCTTC
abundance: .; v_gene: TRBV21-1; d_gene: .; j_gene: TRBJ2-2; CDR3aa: CASSRTGFPGELFF; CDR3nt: TGTGCCAGCAGCAGAACAGGGTTTCCCGGGGAGCTGTTTTTT
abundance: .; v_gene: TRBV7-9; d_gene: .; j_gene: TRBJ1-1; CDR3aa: CASSLAGGVNTEAFF; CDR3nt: TGTGCCAGCAGCTTAGCAGGGGGGGTTAACACTGAAGCTTTCTTT
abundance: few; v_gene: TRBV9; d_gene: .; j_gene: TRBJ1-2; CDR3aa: CASSVGAETNYGYTF; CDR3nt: TGTGCCAGCAGCGTAGGGGCAGAGACTAACTATGGCTACACCTTC
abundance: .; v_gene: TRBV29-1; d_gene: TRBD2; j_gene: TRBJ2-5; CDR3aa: CSVGTSGGKETQYF; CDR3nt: TGCAGCGTGGGGACTAGCGGGGGAAAAGAGACCCAGTACTTC
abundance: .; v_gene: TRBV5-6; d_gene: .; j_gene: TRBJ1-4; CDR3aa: CASSLAAGGGEKLFF; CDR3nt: TGTGCCAGCAGCTTGGCCGCGGGCGGAGGGGAAAAACTGTTTTTT
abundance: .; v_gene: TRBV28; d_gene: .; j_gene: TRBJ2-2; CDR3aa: CASSQAGELFF; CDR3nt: TGTGCCAGCAGCCAGGCCGGGGAGCTGTTTTTT
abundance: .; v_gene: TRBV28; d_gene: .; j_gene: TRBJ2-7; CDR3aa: CASSLEGREQYF; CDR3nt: TGTGCCAGCAGTTTAGAGGGTCGGGAGCAGTACTTC